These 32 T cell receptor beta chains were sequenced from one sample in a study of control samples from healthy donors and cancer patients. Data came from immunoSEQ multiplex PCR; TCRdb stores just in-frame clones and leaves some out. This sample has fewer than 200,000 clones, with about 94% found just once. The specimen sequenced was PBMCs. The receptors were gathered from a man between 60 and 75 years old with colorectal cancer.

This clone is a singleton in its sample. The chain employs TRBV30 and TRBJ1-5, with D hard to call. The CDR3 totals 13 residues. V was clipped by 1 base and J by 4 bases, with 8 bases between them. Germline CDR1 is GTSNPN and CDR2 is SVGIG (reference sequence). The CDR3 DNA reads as TGTGCCTGGAGTGCATCGTTGAATCAGCCCCAGCATTTT. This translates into CAWSASLNQPQHF.

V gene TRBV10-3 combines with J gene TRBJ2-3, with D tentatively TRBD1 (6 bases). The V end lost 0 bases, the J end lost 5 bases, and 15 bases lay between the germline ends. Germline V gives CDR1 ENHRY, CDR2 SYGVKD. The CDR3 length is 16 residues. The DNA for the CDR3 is TGTGCCATCAGTGAGTCGAGGTCAGGGGATGGAGATACGCAGTATTTT. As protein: CAISESRSGDGDTQYF.

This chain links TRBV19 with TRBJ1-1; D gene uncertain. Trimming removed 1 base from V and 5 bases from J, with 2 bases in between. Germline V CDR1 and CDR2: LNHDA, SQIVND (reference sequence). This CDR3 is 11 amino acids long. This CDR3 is CASSIATEAFF. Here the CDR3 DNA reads TGTGCCAGTAGTATAGCAACTGAAGCTTTCTTT.

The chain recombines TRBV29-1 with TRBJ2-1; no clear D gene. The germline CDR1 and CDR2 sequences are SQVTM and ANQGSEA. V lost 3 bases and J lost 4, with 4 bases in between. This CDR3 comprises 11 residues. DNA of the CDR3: TGCAGCGTTGACAGGTACAATGAGCAGTTCTTC. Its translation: CSVDRYNEQFF.

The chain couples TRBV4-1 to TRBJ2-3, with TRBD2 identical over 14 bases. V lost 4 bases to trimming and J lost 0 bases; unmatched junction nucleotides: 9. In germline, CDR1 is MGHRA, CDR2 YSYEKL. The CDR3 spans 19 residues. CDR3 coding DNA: TGCGCCAGCAGCCTGGGACTAGCGGGGGACAGAACTAGCACAGATACGCAGTATTTT. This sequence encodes CASSLGLAGDRTSTDTQYF.

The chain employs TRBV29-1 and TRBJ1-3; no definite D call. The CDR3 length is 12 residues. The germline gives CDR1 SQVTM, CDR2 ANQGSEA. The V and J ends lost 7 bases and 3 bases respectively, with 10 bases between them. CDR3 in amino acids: CSATEVGNTIYF. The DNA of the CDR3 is TGCAGCGCCACAGAAGTTGGAAACACCATATATTTT.

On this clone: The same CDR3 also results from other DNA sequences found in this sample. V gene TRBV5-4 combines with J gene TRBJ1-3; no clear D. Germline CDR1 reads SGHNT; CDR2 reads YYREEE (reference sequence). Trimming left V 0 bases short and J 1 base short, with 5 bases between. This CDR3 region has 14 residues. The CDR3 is CASSLGGSGNTIYF. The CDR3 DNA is TGTGCCAGCAGCTTGGGGGGTTCTGGAAACACCATATATTTT.

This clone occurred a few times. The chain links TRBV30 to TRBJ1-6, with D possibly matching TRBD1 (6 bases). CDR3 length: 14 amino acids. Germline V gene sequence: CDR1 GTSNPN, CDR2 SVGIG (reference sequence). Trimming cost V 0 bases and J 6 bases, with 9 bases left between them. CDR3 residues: CAWSVRGANSPLHF. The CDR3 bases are TGTGCCTGGAGTGTACGGGGGGCTAATTCACCCCTCCACTTT. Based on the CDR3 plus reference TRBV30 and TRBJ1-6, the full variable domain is SQTIHQWPATLVQPVGSPLSLECTVEGTSNPNLYWYRQAAGRGLQLLFYSVGIGQISSEVPQNLSASRPQDRQFILSSKKLLLSDSGFYLCAWSVRGANSPLHFGNGTRLTVT.

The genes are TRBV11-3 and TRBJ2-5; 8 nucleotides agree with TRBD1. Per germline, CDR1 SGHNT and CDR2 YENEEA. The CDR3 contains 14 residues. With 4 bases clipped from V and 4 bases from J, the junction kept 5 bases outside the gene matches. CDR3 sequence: CASSWTGMGETQYF. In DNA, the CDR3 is TGTGCCAGCAGCTGGACAGGGATGGGAGAGACCCAGTACTTC. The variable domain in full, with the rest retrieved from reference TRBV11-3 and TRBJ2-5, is EAGVVQSPRYKIIEKKQPVAFWCNPISGHNTLYWYLQNLGQGPELLIRYENEEAVDDSQLPKDRFSAERLKGVDSTLKIQPAELGDSAVYLCASSWTGMGETQYFGPGTRLLVL.

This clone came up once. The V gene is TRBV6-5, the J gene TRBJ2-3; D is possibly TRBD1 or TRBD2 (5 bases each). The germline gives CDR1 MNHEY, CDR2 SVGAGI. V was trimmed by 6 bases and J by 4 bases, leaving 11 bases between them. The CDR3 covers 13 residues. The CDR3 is CASRGTEADTQYF. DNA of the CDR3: TGTGCCAGCAGAGGGACGGAGGCAGATACGCAGTATTTT.

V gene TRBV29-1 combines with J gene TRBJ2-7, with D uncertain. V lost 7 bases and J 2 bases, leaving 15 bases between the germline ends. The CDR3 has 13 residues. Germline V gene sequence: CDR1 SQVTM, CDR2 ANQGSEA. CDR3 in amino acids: CSAAVGYTYEQYF. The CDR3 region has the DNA TGCAGCGCCGCCGTAGGGTACACCTACGAGCAGTACTTC.

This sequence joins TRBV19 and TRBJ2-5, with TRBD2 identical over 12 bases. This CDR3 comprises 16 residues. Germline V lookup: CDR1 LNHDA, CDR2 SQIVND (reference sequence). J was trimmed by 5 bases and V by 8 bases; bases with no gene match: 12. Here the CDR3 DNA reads TGTGCCAGTTCGTATGGCCTAGCGGGGGGGTGGGAGACCCAGTACTTC. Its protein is CASSYGLAGGWETQYF.

This chain's CDR3 is CSAAGNNEQFF. The CDR3 DNA sequence: TGCAGTGCAGCGGGGAACAATGAGCAGTTCTTC. The chain links TRBV20-1 to TRBJ2-1, with 7 bases matching TRBD2. The germline gives CDR1 DFQATT, CDR2 SNEGSKA (reference sequence). With V trimmed by 6 bases and J by 5 bases, 1 base remained unmatched. This CDR3 region has 11 residues.

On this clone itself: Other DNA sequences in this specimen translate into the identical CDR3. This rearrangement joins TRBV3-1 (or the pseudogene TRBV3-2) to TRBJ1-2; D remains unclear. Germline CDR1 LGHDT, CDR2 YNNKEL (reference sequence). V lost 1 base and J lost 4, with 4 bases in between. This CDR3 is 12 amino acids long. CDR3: CASSQGTYGYTF. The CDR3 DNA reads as TGTGCCAGCAGCCAAGGCACCTATGGCTACACCTTC.

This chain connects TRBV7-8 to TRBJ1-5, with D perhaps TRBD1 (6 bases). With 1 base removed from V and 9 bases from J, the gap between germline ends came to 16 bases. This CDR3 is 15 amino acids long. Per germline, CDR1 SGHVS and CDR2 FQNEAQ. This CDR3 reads CASSLGLDSPGPQHF. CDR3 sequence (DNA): TGTGCCAGCAGCTTAGGCTTGGACAGCCCGGGGCCCCAGCATTTT.

DNA of the CDR3: TGTGCCAGCAGTTCGGCCGCGAACACCGGGGAGCTGTTTTTT. This gives the protein CASSSAANTGELFF. V usage is TRBV28 and J usage is TRBJ2-2; D ambiguous. CDR1 and CDR2 (germline): MDHEN, SYDVKM. The length of the CDR3 is 14 residues. V lost 4 bases, J lost 0 bases, and 6 bases lay in between.

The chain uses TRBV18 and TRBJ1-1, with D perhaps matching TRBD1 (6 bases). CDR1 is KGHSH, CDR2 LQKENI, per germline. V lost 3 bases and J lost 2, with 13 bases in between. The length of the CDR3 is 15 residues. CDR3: CASSPLGGSNTEAFF. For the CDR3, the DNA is TGTGCCAGCTCACCCCTCGGGGGCTCTAACACTGAAGCTTTCTTT.

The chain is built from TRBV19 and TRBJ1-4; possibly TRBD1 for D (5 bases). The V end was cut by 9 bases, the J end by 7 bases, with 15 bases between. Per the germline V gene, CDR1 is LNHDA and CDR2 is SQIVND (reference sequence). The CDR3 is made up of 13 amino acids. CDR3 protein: CASQTVLGEKLFF. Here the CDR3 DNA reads TGTGCCAGCCAGACAGTCCTGGGTGAAAAACTGTTTTTT. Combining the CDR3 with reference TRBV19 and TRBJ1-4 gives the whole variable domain DGGITQSPKYLFRKEGQNVTLSCEQNLNHDAMYWYRQDPGQGLRLIYYSQIVNDFQKGDIAEGYSVSREKKESFPLTVTSAQKNPTAFYLCASQTVLGEKLFFGSGTQLSVL.

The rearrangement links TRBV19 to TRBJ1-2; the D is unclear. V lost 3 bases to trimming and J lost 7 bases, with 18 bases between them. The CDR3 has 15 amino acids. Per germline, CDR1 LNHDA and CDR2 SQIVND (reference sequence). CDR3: CASSIYQVTGGGYTF. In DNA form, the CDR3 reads TGTGCCAGTAGTATTTACCAGGTGACGGGAGGTGGCTACACCTTC.

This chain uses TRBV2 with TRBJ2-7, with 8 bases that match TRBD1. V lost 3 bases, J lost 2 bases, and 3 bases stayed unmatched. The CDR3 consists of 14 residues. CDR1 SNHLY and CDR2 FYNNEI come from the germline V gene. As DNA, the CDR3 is TGTGCCAGCAGTGACAGGACAGGGCCCTACGAGCAGTACTTC. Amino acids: CASSDRTGPYEQYF.

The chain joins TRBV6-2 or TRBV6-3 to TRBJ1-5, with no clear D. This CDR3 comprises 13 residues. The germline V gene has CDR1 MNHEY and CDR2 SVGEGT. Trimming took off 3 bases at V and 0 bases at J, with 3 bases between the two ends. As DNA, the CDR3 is TGTGCCAGCAGTTATAGTAGCAATCAGCCCCAGCATTTT. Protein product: CASSYSSNQPQHF.

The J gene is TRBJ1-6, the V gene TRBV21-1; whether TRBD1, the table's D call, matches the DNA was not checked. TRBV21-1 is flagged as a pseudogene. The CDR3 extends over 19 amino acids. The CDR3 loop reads CASSIPGQETLSYNSPLHF. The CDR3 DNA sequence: TGTGCCAGCAGCATTCCGGGACAGGAGACCCTCTCCTATAATTCACCCCTCCACTTT.

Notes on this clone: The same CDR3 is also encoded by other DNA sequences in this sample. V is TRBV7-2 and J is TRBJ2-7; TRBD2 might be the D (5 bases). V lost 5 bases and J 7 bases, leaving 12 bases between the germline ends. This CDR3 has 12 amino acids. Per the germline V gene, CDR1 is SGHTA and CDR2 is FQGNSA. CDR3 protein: CASSLEVGEQYF. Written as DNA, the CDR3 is TGTGCCAGCAGCCTGGAGGTGGGGGAGCAGTACTTC.

Here the CDR3 DNA reads TGTGCCATCGGGGTAGGGGGTAGTAATGAAAAACTGTTTTTT. Protein sequence: CAIGVGGSNEKLFF. The chain combines TRBV10-3 with TRBJ1-4; TRBD1 is a possible D gene (6 bases). CDR3 length: 14 residues. Per the germline V gene, CDR1 is ENHRY and CDR2 is SYGVKD. V was cut by 8 bases and J by 4 bases, with 14 bases left in between.

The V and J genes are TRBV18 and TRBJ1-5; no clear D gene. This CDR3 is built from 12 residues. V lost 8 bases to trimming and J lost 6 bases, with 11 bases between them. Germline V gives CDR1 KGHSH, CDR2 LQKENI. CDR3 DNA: TGTGCCAGCGTTGGGGTTACTCAGCCCCAGCATTTT. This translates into CASVGVTQPQHF.

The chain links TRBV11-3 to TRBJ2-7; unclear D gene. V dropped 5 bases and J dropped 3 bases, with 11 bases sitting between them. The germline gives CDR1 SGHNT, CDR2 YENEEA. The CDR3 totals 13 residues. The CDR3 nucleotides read TGTGCCAGCAGCCTCGGAGACGGCTACGAGCAGTACTTC. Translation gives CASSLGDGYEQYF.

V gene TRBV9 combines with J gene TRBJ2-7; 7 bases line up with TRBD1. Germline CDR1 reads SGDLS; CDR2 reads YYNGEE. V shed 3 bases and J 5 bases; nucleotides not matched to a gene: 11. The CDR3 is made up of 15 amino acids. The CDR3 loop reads CASSARDSRLNEQYF. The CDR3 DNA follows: TGTGCCAGCAGCGCTAGGGACAGCCGTCTAAACGAGCAGTACTTC.

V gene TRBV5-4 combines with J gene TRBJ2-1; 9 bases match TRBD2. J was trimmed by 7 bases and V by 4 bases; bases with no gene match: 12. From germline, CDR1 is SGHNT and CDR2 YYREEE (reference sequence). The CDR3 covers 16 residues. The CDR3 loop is CASSPMRGGGTNEQFF. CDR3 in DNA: TGTGCCAGCAGCCCCATGCGGGGGGGCGGAACGAATGAGCAGTTCTTC.

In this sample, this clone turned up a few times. DNA for the CDR3: TGTGCCAGCAGCTCGACAGGGACGAATTCACCCCTCCACTTT. It is translated as CASSSTGTNSPLHF. The V gene is TRBV13, the J gene TRBJ1-6, with 7 bases lining up with TRBD1. The CDR3 is 14 amino acids. CDR1 PRHDT and CDR2 FYEKMQ come from the germline V gene (reference sequence). The ends lost 4 bases at V and 7 bases at J; junction bases unmatched: 4.

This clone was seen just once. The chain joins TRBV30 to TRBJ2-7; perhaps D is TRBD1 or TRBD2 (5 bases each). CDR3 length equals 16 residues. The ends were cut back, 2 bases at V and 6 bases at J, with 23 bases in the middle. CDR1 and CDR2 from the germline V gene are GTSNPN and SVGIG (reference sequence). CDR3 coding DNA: TGTGCCTGGAGTCCTGTGAGTTGGGACCGGGTCTTCGAGCAGTACTTC. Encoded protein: CAWSPVSWDRVFEQYF.

For the CDR3, the DNA is TGTGCCAGTAATCAGGGGAACACTGAAGCTTTCTTT. It translates to CASNQGNTEAFF. The V and J genes are TRBV19 and TRBJ1-1; perhaps TRBD1 as D (5 bases). Germline CDR1 reads LNHDA; CDR2 reads SQIVND (reference sequence). V lost 7 bases, J lost 1 base, and 7 bases lay in between. The CDR3 runs 12 residues.

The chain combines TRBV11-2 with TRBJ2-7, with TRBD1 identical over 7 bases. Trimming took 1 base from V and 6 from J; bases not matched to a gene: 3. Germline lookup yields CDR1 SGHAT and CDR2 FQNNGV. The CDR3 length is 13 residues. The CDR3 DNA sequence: TGTGCCAGCAGCTTAGGGGCAGGGGGCGAGCAGTACTTC. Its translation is CASSLGAGGEQYF.